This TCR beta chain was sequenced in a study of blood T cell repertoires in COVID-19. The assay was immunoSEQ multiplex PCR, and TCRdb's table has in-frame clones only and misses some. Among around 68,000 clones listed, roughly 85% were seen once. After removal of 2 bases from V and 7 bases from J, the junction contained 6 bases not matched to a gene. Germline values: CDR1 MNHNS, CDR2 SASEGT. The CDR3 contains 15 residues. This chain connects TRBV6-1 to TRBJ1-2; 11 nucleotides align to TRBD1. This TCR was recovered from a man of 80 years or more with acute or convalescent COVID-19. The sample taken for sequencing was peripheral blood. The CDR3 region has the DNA TGTGCCAGCAGTGAACCGGGACAGGGGGTTAGTGGCTACACCTTC. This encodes CASSEPGQGVSGYTF.